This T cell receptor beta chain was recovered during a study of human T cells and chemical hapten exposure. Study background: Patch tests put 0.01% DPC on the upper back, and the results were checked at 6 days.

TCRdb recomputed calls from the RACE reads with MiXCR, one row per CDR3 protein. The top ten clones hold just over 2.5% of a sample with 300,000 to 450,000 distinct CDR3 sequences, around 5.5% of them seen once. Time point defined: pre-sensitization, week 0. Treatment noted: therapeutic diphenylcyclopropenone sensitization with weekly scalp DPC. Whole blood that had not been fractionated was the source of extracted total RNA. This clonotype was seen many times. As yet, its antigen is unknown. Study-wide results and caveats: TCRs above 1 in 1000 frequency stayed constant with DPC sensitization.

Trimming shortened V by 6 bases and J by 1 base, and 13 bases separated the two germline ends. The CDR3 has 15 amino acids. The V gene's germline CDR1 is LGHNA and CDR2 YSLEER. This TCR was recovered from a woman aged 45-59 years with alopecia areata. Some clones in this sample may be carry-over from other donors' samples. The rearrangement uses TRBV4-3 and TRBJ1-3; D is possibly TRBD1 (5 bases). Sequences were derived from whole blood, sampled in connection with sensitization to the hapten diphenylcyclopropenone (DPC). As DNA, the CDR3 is TGCGCCAGCAGTTTGGGGAAGGGGTCTGGAAACACCATATATTTT. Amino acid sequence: CASSLGKGSGNTIYF.